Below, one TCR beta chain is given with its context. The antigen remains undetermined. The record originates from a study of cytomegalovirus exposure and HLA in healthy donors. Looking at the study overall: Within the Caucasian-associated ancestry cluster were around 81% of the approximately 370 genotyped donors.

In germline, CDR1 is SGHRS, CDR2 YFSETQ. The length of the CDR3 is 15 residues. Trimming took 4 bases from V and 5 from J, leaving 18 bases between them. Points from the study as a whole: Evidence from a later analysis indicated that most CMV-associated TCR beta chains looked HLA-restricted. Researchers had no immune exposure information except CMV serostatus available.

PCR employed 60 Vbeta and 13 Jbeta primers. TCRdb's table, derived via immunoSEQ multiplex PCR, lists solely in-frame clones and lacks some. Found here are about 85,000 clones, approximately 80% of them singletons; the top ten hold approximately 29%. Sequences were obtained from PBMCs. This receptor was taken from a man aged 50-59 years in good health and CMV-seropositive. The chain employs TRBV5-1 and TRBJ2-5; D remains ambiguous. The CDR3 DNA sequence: TGCGCCAGCAGCCCCCCCGAAGAAGCGACGGAGACCCAGTACTTC. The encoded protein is CASSPPEEATETQYF.